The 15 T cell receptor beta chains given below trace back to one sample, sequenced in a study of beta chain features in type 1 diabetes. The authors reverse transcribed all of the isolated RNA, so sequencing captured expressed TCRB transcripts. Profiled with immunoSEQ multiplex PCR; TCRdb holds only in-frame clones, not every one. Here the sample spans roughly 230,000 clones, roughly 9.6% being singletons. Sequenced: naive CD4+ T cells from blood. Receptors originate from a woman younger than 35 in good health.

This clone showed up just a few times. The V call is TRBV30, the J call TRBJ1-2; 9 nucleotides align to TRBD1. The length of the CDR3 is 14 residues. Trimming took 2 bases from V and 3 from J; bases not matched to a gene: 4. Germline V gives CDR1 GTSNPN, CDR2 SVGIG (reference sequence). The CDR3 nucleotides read TGTGCCTGGAGTCGGTGGGACAGGGACTATGGCTACACCTTC. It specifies CAWSRWDRDYGYTF.

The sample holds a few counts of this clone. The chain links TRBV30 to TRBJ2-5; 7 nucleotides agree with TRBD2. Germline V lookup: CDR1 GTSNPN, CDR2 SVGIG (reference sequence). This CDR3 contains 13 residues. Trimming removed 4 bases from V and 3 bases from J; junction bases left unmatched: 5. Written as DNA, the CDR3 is TGTGCCTGGATGGGGGGGACTAAAGAGACCCAGTACTTC. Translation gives CAWMGGTKETQYF.

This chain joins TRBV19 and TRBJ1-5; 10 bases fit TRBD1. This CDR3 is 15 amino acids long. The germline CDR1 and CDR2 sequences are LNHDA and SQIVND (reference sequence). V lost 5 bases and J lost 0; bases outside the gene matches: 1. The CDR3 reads CASSWDRGSNQPQHF. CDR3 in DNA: TGTGCCAGTAGTTGGGACAGGGGTAGCAATCAGCCCCAGCATTTT. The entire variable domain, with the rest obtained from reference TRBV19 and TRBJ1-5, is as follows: DGGITQSPKYLFRKEGQNVTLSCEQNLNHDAMYWYRQDPGQGLRLIYYSQIVNDFQKGDIAEGYSVSREKKESFPLTVTSAQKNPTAFYLCASSWDRGSNQPQHFGDGTRLSIL.

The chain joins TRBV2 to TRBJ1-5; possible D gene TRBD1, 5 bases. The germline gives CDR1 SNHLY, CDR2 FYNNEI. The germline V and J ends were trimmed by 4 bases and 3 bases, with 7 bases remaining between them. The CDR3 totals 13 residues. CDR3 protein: CASSAGPNQPQHF. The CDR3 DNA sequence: TGTGCCAGCAGTGCAGGGCCCAATCAGCCCCAGCATTTT.

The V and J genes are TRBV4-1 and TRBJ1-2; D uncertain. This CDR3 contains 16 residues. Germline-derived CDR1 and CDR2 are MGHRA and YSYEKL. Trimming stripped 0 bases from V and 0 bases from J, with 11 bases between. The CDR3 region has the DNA TGCGCCAGCAGCCAAGATAATCGAATAGCTAACTATGGCTACACCTTC. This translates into CASSQDNRIANYGYTF.

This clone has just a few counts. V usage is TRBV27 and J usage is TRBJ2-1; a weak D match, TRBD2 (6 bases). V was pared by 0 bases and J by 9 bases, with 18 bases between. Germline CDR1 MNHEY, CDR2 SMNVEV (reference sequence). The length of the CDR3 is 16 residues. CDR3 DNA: TGTGCCAGCAGTTTATCCTCGGGACTGCCCGCCGGTGAGCAGTTCTTC. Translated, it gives CASSLSSGLPAGEQFF.

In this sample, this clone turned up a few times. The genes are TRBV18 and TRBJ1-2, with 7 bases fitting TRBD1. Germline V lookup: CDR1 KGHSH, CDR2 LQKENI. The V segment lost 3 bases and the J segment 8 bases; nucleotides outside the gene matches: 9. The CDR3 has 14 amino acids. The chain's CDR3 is CASSPRGQEGGYTF. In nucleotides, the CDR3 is TGTGCCAGCTCACCTCGAGGACAGGAGGGCGGCTACACCTTC.

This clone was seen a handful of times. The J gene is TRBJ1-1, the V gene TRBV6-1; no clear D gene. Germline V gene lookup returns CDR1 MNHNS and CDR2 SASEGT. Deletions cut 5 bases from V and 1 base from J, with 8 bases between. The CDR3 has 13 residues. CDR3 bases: TGTGCCAGCAGTCCCGTCCCGAACACTGAAGCTTTCTTT. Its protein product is CASSPVPNTEAFF.

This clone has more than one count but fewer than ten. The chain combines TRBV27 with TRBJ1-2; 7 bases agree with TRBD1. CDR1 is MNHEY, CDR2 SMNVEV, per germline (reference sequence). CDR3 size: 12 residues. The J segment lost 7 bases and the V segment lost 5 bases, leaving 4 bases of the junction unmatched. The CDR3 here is CASSPRGFGYTF. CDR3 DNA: TGTGCCAGCAGTCCCAGGGGGTTTGGCTACACCTTC.

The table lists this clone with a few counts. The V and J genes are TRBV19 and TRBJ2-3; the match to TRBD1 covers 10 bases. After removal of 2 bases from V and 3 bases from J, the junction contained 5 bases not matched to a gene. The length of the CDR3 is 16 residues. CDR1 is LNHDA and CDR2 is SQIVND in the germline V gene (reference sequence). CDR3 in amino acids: CASSILRGQGTDTQYF. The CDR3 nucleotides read TGTGCCAGTAGTATACTCCGGGGACAGGGGACAGATACGCAGTATTTT. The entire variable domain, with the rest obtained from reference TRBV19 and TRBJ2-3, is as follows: DGGITQSPKYLFRKEGQNVTLSCEQNLNHDAMYWYRQDPGQGLRLIYYSQIVNDFQKGDIAEGYSVSREKKESFPLTVTSAQKNPTAFYLCASSILRGQGTDTQYFGPGTRLTVL.

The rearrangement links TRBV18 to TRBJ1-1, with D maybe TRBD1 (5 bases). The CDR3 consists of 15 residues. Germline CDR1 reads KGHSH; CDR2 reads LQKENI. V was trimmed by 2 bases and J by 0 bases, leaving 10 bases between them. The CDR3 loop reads CASSPIAGMNTEAFF. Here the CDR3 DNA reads TGTGCCAGCTCACCAATCGCAGGGATGAACACTGAAGCTTTCTTT.

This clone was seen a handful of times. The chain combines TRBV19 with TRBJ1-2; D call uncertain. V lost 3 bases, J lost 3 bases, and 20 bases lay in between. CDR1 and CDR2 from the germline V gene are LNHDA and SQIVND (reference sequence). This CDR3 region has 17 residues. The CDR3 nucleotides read TGTGCCAGTAGTATTGTTTTGCAGGCTTTTGCCGACTATGGCTACACCTTC. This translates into CASSIVLQAFADYGYTF. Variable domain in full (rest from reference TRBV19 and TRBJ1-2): DGGITQSPKYLFRKEGQNVTLSCEQNLNHDAMYWYRQDPGQGLRLIYYSQIVNDFQKGDIAEGYSVSREKKESFPLTVTSAQKNPTAFYLCASSIVLQAFADYGYTFGSGTRLTVV.

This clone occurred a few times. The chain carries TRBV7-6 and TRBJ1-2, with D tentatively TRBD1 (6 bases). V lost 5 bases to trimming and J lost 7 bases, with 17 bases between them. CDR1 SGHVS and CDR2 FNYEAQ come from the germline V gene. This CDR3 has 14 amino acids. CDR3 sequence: CASSPQGNLGGYTF. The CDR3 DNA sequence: TGTGCCAGCAGCCCCCAGGGGAATTTGGGTGGCTACACCTTC.

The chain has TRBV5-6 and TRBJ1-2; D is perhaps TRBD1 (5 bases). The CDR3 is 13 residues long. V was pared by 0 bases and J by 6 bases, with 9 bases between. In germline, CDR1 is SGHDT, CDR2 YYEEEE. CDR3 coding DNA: TGTGCCAGCAGCTTGGCTGCAGGGAATGGCTACACCTTC. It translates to CASSLAAGNGYTF.

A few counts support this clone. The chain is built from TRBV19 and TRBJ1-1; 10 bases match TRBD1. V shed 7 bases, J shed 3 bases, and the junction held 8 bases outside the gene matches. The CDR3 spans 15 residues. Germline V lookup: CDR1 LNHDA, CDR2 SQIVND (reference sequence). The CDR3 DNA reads TGTGCCAGTACCACCTCGGGGACAGGGGACACTGAAGCTTTCTTT. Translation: CASTTSGTGDTEAFF.